These 18 T cell receptor beta chains share one sample of origin, sequenced in a study of T cell responses to AZD1222 COVID-19 vaccine. Repertoires were generated with immunoSEQ multiplex PCR, while TCRdb's copy carries only in-frame clones and drops some. The repertoire holds some 150,000 clones, with 75% to 95% as singletons. The sequences come from peripheral blood, collected 28 days after the second AZD1222 dose. The receptors here all came from an adult who received the AZD1222 COVID-19 vaccine.

The chain employs TRBV19 and TRBJ2-3; 12 bases align to TRBD2. With 6 bases clipped from V and 3 bases from J, the junction kept 4 bases outside the gene matches. Per germline, CDR1 LNHDA and CDR2 SQIVND (reference sequence). The length of the CDR3 is 15 residues. The CDR3 loop is CASSLLAGGTDTQYF. The CDR3 DNA sequence: TGTGCCAGTAGCCTACTAGCGGGAGGAACAGATACGCAGTATTTT.

V and J are TRBV18 and TRBJ1-5; D is possibly TRBD1 (6 bases). CDR1 is KGHSH, CDR2 LQKENI, per germline. V gave up 6 bases and J gave up 6 bases, with 18 bases separating them. This CDR3 has 15 amino acids. CDR3 in DNA: TGTGCCAGCTCCCTGTCCAGGAGGGGGGCTCAGCCCCAGCATTTT. Translating it yields CASSLSRRGAQPQHF.

The V gene is TRBV9, the J gene TRBJ2-5; TRBD2 matches 10 bases. This CDR3 region has 17 residues. Germline-derived CDR1 and CDR2 are SGDLS and YYNGEE. Germline trimming cut 0 bases from V and 4 bases from J; bases unmatched to any gene: 9. The CDR3: CASSVDPSGSPRETQYF. CDR3 nucleotide sequence: TGTGCCAGCAGCGTAGACCCTAGCGGGAGTCCCCGAGAGACCCAGTACTTC.

For the CDR3, the DNA is TGCGCCAGCAGATCTAGCGGGGTCTCCTACGAGCAGTACTTC. Protein product: CASRSSGVSYEQYF. V usage is TRBV5-1 and J usage is TRBJ2-7; 9 bases are a match to TRBD2. CDR1 is SGHRS and CDR2 is YFSETQ in the germline V gene. The J segment lost 0 bases and the V segment lost 5 bases, leaving 3 bases of the junction unmatched. This CDR3 contains 14 residues.

In its sample, this clone was seen a few times. This sample includes further DNA sequences coding for the same CDR3. This chain joins TRBV18 and TRBJ1-6; the match to TRBD1 covers 7 bases. The CDR3 extends over 14 amino acids. Per the germline V gene, CDR1 is KGHSH and CDR2 is LQKENI. With V trimmed by 6 bases and J by 5 bases, 4 bases remained unmatched. CDR3: CASSPGQDNSPLHF. CDR3 nucleotide sequence: TGTGCCAGCTCCCCTGGACAGGATAATTCACCCCTCCACTTT.

The gene calls are TRBV5-1 and TRBJ1-1; a weak D match, TRBD1 (6 bases). The CDR3 extends over 14 amino acids. V was cut by 4 bases and J by 2 bases, with 12 bases left in between. Germline values: CDR1 SGHRS, CDR2 YFSETQ. CDR3 DNA sequence: TGCGCCAGCAGCCCCGGACAGACTAACACTGAAGCTTTCTTT. It is translated as CASSPGQTNTEAFF.

The chain joins TRBV6-5 to TRBJ2-5; a possible D gene is TRBD2 (5 bases). The CDR3 loop spans 13 amino acids. Trimming removed 6 bases from V and 5 bases from J, with 13 bases in between. Germline lookup yields CDR1 MNHEY and CDR2 SVGAGI. For the CDR3, the DNA is TGTGCCAGCAGCCGGGAAGTAGTCGAGACCCAGTACTTC. As protein: CASSREVVETQYF.

V gene TRBV6-5 combines with J gene TRBJ2-7; a possible D gene is TRBD1 (5 bases). CDR1 is MNHEY, CDR2 SVGAGI, per germline. Trimming shortened V by 2 bases and J by 3 bases, and 17 bases separated the two germline ends. The CDR3 is made up of 16 amino acids. CDR3 sequence: CASSYSVGRVVYEQYF. DNA of the CDR3: TGTGCCAGCAGTTACAGCGTAGGCAGGGTCGTCTACGAGCAGTACTTC.

The chain couples TRBV27 to TRBJ2-2; 10 nucleotides match TRBD2. The CDR3 spans 17 residues. From germline, CDR1 is MNHEY and CDR2 SMNVEV (reference sequence). The V segment lost 6 bases and the J segment 6 bases; nucleotides outside the gene matches: 13. CDR3 amino acids: CASSLRASGSGSGELFF. The CDR3 DNA is TGTGCCAGCAGCCTAAGGGCTAGCGGGAGTGGGTCCGGGGAGCTGTTTTTT.

The rearrangement joins TRBV19 to TRBJ1-5; D not resolved. The V gene's germline CDR1 is LNHDA and CDR2 SQIVND (reference sequence). The CDR3 is 15 amino acids. The germline V and J ends were trimmed by 3 bases and 0 bases, with 9 bases remaining between them. The CDR3 DNA reads as TGTGCCAGTAGTATCTTAAGTTATAGCAATCAGCCCCAGCATTTT. The encoded protein is CASSILSYSNQPQHF. Full variable domain (outside the CDR3, taken from reference TRBV19 and TRBJ1-5): DGGITQSPKYLFRKEGQNVTLSCEQNLNHDAMYWYRQDPGQGLRLIYYSQIVNDFQKGDIAEGYSVSREKKESFPLTVTSAQKNPTAFYLCASSILSYSNQPQHFGDGTRLSIL.

The J gene is TRBJ1-1, the V gene TRBV5-6, with D tentatively TRBD1 (5 bases). This CDR3 is 15 amino acids long. With 4 bases removed from V and 4 bases from J, the gap between germline ends came to 17 bases. CDR1 SGHDT and CDR2 YYEEEE come from the germline V gene. The CDR3 here is CASSGPGRRPTEAFF. DNA of the CDR3: TGTGCCAGCAGCGGACCAGGGAGACGGCCCACTGAAGCTTTCTTT.

The chain recombines TRBV19 with TRBJ2-1; 10 nucleotides agree with TRBD2. The CDR3 sequence is 15 residues long. Germline V gene lookup returns CDR1 LNHDA and CDR2 SQIVND (reference sequence). V gave up 6 bases and J gave up 3 bases; unmatched junction bases: 5. DNA of the CDR3: TGTGCCAGTAGCTCCGGGACTAGCGACTACAATGAGCAGTTCTTC. This sequence encodes CASSSGTSDYNEQFF.

This chain connects TRBV12-3 or TRBV12-4 to TRBJ1-2; D gene unclear. Trimming cost V 8 bases and J 9 bases, with 19 bases left between them. This CDR3 contains 13 residues. The CDR3 sequence: CASGLPPKLSYTF. The CDR3 DNA reads TGTGCCAGCGGGCTCCCTCCGAAACTGAGCTACACCTTC.

The CDR3 sequence is CAISDPGQGLYYGYTF. CDR3 nucleotide sequence: TGTGCCATCAGCGATCCGGGACAGGGACTCTACTATGGCTACACCTTC. The V gene is TRBV10-3, the J gene TRBJ1-2; 9 bases map to TRBD1. The CDR3 covers 16 residues. Germline trimming cut 6 bases from V and 3 bases from J; bases unmatched to any gene: 11. Germline assignment: CDR1 ENHRY and CDR2 SYGVKD.

This rearrangement joins TRBV9 to TRBJ2-7, with D perhaps TRBD2 (5 bases). V was clipped by 0 bases and J by 4 bases, with 14 bases between them. CDR1 and CDR2 from the germline V gene are SGDLS and YYNGEE. The CDR3 has 15 amino acids. CDR3 nucleotides: TGTGCCAGCAGCGTAGTCCCGGGGAGCCATTACGAGCAGTACTTC. It is translated as CASSVVPGSHYEQYF.

A word on this clone: Different DNA sequences within this sample yield the same CDR3. V and J are TRBV6-5 and TRBJ1-3; D call uncertain. The germline V and J ends were trimmed by 11 bases and 4 bases, with 9 bases remaining between them. In germline, CDR1 is MNHEY, CDR2 SVGAGI. The CDR3 covers 11 residues. The chain's CDR3 is CASKGGNTIYF. Written as DNA, the CDR3 is TGTGCCTCTAAAGGGGGAAACACCATATATTTT.

The chain carries TRBV7-7 and TRBJ1-4, with 9 bases fitting TRBD1. Germline V gene lookup returns CDR1 SSHAT and CDR2 FNYEAQ (reference sequence). The CDR3 is 14 amino acids. J lost 4 bases, V lost 5 bases, and 2 bases had no gene match. CDR3 loop: CASSPGQGNEKLFF. CDR3 bases: TGTGCCAGCAGCCCGGGACAGGGTAATGAAAAACTGTTTTTT.

This chain links TRBV3-1 (or the pseudogene TRBV3-2) with TRBJ2-7, with 13 bases matching TRBD2. The CDR3 totals 16 residues. J was trimmed by 2 bases and V by 0 bases; bases with no gene match: 1. CDR1 and CDR2 (germline): LGHDT, YNNKEL (reference sequence). CDR3 protein: CASSQEGLAGTYEQYF. DNA for the CDR3: TGTGCCAGCAGCCAAGAGGGACTAGCGGGAACCTACGAGCAGTACTTC.